The sequence of this TCR beta chain was determined in a study of blood T cell repertoires in COVID-19. Turning to the study itself: COVID-19 samples, acute and convalescent, were from the United States, Italy and Spain. PBMCs, B-cell-depleted T cells, or T cells were the source of the cDNA or gDNA that made up the material.

Study processing details: Nucleated cell counts were estimated from reference gene primer amplification. Libraries were prepared by immunoSEQ multiplex PCR; TCRdb keeps only in-frame clonotypes and omits some of them. V, J and clone size derive from that table, while D and trimming were established from the DNA sequence. The sample records some 83,000 clones, roughly 85% being singletons. This clone was counted only a few times. V lost 2 bases and J 11 bases, leaving 14 bases between the germline ends. The CDR3 runs to 13 residues. Germline values: CDR1 LNHNV, CDR2 YYDKDF (reference sequence). The chain combines TRBV15 with TRBJ2-3, with D uncertain. This receptor was taken from a woman aged 80 or older with active or convalescent COVID-19. The sample consisted of peripheral blood. The CDR3 nucleotides read TGTGCCACCAGCAGATCGGTAAAGGAGCAGCAGTATTTT. It yields the protein CATSRSVKEQQYF. The full variable domain, its missing parts supplied by reference TRBV15 and TRBJ2-3, is DAMVIQNPRYQVTQFGKPVTLSCSQTLNHNVMYWYQQKSSQAPKLLFHYYDKDFNNEADTPDNFQSRRPNTSFCFLDIRSPGLGDTAMYLCATSRSVKEQQYFGPGTRLTVL.